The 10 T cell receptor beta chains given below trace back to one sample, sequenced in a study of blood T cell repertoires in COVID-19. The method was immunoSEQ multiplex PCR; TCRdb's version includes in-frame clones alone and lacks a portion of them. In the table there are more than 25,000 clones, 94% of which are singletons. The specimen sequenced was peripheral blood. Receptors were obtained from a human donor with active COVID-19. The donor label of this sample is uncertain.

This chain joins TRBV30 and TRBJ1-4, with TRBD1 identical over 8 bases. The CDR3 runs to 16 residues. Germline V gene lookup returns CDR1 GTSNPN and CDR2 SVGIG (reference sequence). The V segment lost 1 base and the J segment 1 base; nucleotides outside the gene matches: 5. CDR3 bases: TGTGCCTGGAGTGCCCCGACAGGGGTAACTAATGAAAAACTGTTTTTT. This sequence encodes CAWSAPTGVTNEKLFF. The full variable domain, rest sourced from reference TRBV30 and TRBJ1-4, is SQTIHQWPATLVQPVGSPLSLECTVEGTSNPNLYWYRQAAGRGLQLLFYSVGIGQISSEVPQNLSASRPQDRQFILSSKKLLLSDSGFYLCAWSAPTGVTNEKLFFGSGTQLSVL.

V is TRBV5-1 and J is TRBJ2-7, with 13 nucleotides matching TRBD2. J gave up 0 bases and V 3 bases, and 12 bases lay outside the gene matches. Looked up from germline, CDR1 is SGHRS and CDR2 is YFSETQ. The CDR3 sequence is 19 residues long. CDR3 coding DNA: TGCGCCAGCAGCTCCGAGACTAGCGGGGGGCGCGTAACCTCCTACGAGCAGTACTTC. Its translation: CASSSETSGGRVTSYEQYF.

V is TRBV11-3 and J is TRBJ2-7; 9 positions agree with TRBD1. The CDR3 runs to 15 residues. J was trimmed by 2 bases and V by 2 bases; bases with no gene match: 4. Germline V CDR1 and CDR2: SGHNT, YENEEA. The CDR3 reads CASSLRTGATYEQYF. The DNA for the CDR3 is TGTGCCAGCAGCTTACGGACAGGGGCAACCTACGAGCAGTACTTC.

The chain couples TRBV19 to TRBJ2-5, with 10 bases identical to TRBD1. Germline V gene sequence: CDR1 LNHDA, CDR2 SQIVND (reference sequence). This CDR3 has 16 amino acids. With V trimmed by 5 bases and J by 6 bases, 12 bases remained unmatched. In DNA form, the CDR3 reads TGTGCCAGTAGTTCATCGACAGGGGGCGGAGTGAAGACCCAGTACTTC. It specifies CASSSSTGGGVKTQYF. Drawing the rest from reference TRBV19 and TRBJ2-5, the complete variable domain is DGGITQSPKYLFRKEGQNVTLSCEQNLNHDAMYWYRQDPGQGLRLIYYSQIVNDFQKGDIAEGYSVSREKKESFPLTVTSAQKNPTAFYLCASSSSTGGGVKTQYFGPGTRLLVL.

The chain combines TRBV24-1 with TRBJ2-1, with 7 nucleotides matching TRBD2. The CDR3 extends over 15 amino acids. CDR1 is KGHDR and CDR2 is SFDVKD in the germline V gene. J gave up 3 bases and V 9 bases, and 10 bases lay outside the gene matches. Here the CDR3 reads CATPQAGLDYNEQFF. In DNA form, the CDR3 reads TGTGCCACCCCTCAAGCGGGATTGGACTACAATGAGCAGTTCTTC.

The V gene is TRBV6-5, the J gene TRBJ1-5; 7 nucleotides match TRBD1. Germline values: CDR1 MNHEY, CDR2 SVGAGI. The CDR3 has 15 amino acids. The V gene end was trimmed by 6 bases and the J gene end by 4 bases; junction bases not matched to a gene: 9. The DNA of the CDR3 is TGTGCCAGCAGCGCTGGACAGGTACGGAATCAGCCCCAGCATTTT. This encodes CASSAGQVRNQPQHF.

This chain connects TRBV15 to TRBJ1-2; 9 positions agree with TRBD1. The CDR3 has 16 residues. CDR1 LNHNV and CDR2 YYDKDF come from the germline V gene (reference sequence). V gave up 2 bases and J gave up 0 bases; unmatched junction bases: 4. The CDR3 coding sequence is TGTGCCACCAGCAGATCCCGGACAGGGGCTAACTATGGCTACACCTTC. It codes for CATSRSRTGANYGYTF.

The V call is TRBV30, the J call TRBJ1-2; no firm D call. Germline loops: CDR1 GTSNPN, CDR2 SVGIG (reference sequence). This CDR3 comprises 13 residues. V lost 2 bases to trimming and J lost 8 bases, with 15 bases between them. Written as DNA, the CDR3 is TGTGCCTGGAGTCCCGGGGAGCAGACAGGCTACACCTTC. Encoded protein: CAWSPGEQTGYTF.

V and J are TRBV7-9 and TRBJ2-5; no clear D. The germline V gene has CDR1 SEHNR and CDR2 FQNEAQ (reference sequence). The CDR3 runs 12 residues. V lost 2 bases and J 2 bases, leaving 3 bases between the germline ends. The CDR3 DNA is TGTGCCAGCAGCTTAATACAAGAGACCCAGTACTTC. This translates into CASSLIQETQYF.

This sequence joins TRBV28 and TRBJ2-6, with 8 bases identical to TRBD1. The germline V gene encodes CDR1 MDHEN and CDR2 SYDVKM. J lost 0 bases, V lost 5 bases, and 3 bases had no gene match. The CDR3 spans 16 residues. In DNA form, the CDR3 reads TGTGCCAGCAGTACTACAGGGGGCTCTGGGGCCAACGTCCTGACTTTC. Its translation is CASSTTGGSGANVLTF.